This TCR beta chain was sequenced during a study of human T cells and chemical hapten exposure. On the study more broadly: DPC at 0.01% went onto the upper back in patch tests, read at 6 days.

With 4 bases clipped from V and 3 bases from J, the junction kept 8 bases outside the gene matches. CDR1 SGHTA and CDR2 FQGNSA come from the germline V gene. There are 16 residues in the CDR3. The library tagged individual cDNA molecules with unique molecular identifiers. MiXCR was run by TCRdb on the RACE reads, yielding one entry per CDR3 protein. Counted here are around 340,000 distinct CDR3 sequences, around 7% occurring once; the ten biggest clones make up roughly 8%. The time point was: patch test 1, 2 weeks after DPC sensitization. Treatment of the sample: therapeutic diphenylcyclopropenone sensitization with weekly scalp DPC.

The receptor was isolated from a woman between 18 and 30 years old with alopecia areata. Some clones in this sample may be carry-over from other donors' samples. The rearrangement joins TRBV7-2 to TRBJ2-7, with 11 bases identical to TRBD1. The material sequenced was whole blood, taken in connection with sensitization to the hapten diphenylcyclopropenone (DPC). The CDR3 is CASSSPGGTGGYEQYF. The DNA of the CDR3 is TGTGCCAGCAGCTCCCCCGGCGGGACAGGGGGCTACGAGCAGTACTTC.